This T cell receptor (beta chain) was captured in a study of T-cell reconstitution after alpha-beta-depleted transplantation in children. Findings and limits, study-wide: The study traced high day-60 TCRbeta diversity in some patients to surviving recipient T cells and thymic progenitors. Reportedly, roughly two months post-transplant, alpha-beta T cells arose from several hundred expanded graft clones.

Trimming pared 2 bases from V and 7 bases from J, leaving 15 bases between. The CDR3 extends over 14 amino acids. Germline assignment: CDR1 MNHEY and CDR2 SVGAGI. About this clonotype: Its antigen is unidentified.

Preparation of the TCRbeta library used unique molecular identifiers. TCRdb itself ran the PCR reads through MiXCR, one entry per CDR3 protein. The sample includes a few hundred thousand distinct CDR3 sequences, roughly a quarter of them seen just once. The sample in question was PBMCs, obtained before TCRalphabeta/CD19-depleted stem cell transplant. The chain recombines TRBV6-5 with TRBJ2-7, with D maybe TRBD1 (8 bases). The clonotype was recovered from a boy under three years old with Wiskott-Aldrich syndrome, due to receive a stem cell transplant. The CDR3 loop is CASSYLGQGGEQYF. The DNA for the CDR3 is TGTGCCAGCAGTTACCTCGGACAGGGAGGGGAGCAGTACTTC.